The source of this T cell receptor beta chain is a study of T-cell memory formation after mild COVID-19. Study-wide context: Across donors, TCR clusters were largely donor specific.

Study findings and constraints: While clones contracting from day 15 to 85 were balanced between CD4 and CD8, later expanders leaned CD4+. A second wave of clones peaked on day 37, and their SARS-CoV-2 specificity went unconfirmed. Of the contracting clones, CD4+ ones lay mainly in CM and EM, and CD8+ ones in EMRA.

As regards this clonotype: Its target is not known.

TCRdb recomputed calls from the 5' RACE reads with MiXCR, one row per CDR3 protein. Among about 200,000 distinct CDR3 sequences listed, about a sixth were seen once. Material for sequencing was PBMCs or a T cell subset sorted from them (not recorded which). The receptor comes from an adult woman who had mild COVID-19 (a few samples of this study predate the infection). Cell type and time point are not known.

CDR3 DNA: TGTGCAAGTCGCTCACGTCTAGCGGGAGGGCCGGGTGAGCAGTTCTTC. Translated, it gives CASRSRLAGGPGEQFF. The J gene is TRBJ2-1, the V gene TRBV12-2; the D call in the table, TRBD2, was not verified against the DNA. TRBV12-2 is a pseudogene. This CDR3 spans 16 amino acids.